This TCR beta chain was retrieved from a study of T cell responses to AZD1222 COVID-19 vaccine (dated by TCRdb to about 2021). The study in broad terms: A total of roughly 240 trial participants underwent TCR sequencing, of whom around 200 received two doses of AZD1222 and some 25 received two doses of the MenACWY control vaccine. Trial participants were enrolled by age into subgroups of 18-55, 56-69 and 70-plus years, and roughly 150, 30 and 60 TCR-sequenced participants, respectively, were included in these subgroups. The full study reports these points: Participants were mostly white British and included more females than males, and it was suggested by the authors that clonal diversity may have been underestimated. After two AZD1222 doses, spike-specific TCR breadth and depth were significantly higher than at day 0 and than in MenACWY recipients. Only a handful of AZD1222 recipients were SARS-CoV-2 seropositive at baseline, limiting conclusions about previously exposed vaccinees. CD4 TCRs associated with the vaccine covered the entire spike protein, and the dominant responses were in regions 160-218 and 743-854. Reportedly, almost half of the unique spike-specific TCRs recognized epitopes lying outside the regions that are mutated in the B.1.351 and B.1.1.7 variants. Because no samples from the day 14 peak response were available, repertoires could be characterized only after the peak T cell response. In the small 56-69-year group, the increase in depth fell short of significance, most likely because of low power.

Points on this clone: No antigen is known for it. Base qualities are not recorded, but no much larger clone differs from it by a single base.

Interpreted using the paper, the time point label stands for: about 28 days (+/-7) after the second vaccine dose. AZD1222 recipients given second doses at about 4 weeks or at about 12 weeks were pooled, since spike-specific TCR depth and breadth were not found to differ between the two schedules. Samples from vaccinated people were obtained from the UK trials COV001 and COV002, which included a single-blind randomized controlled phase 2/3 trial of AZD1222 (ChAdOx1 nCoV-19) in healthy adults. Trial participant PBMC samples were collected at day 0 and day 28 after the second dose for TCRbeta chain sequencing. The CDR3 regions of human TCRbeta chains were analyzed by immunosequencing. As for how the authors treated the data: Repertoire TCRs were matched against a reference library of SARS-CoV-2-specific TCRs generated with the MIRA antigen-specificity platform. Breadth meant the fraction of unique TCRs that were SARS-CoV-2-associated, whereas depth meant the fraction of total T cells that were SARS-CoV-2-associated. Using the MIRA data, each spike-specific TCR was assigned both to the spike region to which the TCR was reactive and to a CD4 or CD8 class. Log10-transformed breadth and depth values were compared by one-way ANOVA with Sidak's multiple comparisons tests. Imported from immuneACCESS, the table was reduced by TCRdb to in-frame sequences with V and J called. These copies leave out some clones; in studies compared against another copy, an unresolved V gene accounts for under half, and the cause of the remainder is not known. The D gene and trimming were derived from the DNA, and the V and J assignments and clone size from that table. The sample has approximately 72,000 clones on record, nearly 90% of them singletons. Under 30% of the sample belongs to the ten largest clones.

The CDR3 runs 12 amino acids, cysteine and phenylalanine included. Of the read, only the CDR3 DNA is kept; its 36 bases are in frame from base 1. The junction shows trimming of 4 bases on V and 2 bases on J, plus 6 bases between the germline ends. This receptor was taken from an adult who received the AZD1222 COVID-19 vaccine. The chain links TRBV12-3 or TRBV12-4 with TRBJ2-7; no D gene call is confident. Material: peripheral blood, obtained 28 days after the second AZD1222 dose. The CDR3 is CASSSLAYEQYF. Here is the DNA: TGTGCCAGCAGTTCATTGGCCTACGAGCAGTACTTC.